This TCR beta chain was sequenced in a study of T cell responses to AZD1222 COVID-19 vaccine. Generated by immunoSEQ multiplex PCR, the TCRdb table keeps only in-frame clones and is missing some. The repertoire consists of 140,000 or so clones, with approximately 86% occurring once and the leading ten covering under 5.5%. With 6 bases removed from V and 0 bases from J, the gap between germline ends came to 12 bases. The germline V gene has CDR1 MNHNY and CDR2 SVGAGI (reference sequence). This CDR3 spans 15 amino acids. The sequence was collected from an adult who received the MenACWY meningococcal vaccine as a control. The sample consisted of peripheral blood, taken 28 days after the second dose of the MenACWY control vaccine. This chain joins TRBV6-6 and TRBJ2-4; D might be TRBD1 or TRBD2, each matching 5 bases. The CDR3 loop reads CASSTGTVAKNIQYF. CDR3 in DNA: TGTGCCAGCAGCACCGGGACGGTAGCCAAAAACATTCAGTACTTC.